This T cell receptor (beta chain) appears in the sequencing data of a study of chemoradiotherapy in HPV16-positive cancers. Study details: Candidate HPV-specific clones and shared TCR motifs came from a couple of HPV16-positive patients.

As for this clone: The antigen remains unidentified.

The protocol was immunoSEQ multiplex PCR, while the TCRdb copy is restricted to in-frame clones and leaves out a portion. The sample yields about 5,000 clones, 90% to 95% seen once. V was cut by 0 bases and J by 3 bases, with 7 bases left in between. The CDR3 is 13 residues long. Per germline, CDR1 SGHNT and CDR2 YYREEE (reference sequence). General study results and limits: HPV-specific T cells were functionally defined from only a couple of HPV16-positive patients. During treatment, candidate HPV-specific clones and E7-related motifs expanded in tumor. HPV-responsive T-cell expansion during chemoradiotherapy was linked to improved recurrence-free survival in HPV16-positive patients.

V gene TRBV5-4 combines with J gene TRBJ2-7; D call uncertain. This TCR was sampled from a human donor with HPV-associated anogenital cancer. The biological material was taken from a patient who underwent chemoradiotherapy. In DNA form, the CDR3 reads TGTGCCAGCAGCTTGGATGTTGGCTACGAGCAGTACTTC. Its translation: CASSLDVGYEQYF.